The 16 T cell receptor beta chains below all came from one sample that was sequenced in a study of blood T cells in healthy people across ages. Through a sample-barcoded 5' primer and a J-beta primer mix, a second PCR was run for about 6 to 11 cycles. MiXCR, applied by TCRdb to the 5' RACE reads, yields one record per CDR3 protein. The sample lists 1.5 million to 1.8 million distinct CDR3 sequences, approximately 43% occurring once. Sequenced sample: blood. All receptors derive from a woman aged 18-35 years in good health.

This chain links TRBV6-2 or TRBV6-3 with TRBJ2-7; maybe TRBD1 (6 bases). V shed 6 bases and J shed 3 bases, with 9 bases lying between them. Germline V gene sequence: CDR1 MNHEY, CDR2 SVGEGT. The CDR3 contains 12 residues. Here the CDR3 reads CASRDSDYEQYF. The CDR3 DNA follows: TGTGCCAGCAGGGACAGCGACTACGAGCAGTACTTC.

This chain's CDR3 is CATRGGKTESYNEQYF. In DNA, the CDR3 is TGTGCCACCAGGGGGGGGAAGACAGAGTCCTACAATGAGCAGTACTTC. The V call is TRBV24-1, the J call TRBJ2-1; 7 nucleotides match TRBD2. The DNA end lines up better with TRBJ2-7; the J call may be wrong. The CDR3 runs 16 residues. Germline assignment: CDR1 KGHDR and CDR2 SFDVKD.

The chain has TRBV20-1 and TRBJ1-2; 7 nucleotides agree with TRBD1. The J segment lost 4 bases and the V segment lost 3 bases, leaving 14 bases of the junction unmatched. Per the germline V gene, CDR1 is DFQATT and CDR2 is SNEGSKA (reference sequence). The CDR3 totals 16 residues. The CDR3 region has the DNA TGCAGTGCTAGCACACAGGGGTCGGCAAATGGCTATGGCTACACCTTC. It translates to CSASTQGSANGYGYTF.

CDR3 bases: TGCGCCAGCCAAGGCGGATTTAGCGCAGATACGCAGTATTTT. Translating it yields CASQGGFSADTQYF. The chain is built from TRBV5-1 and TRBJ2-3; D is perhaps TRBD2 (5 bases). The CDR3 runs to 14 residues. Deletions cut 7 bases from V and 4 bases from J, with 16 bases between. Germline V gene data show CDR1 as SGHRS and CDR2 as YFSETQ.

This clonotype came up a few times. The chain has TRBV25-1 and TRBJ2-1, with 9 bases fitting TRBD1. V dropped 8 bases and J dropped 3; count of bases not matched to a gene: 5. This CDR3 region has 14 residues. Germline V gives CDR1 MGHDK, CDR2 SYGVNS. The CDR3 protein is CASGGDRVYNEQFF. The DNA of the CDR3 is TGTGCCAGCGGGGGGGACAGGGTCTACAATGAGCAGTTCTTC.

The J gene is TRBJ2-1, the V gene TRBV6-5; D not resolved. V lost 4 bases and J lost 1, with 11 bases in between. Germline loops: CDR1 MNHEY, CDR2 SVGAGI. The CDR3 runs 15 residues. CDR3: CASSSIWGSYNEQFF. The CDR3 nucleotides read TGTGCCAGCAGTTCCATCTGGGGATCCTACAATGAGCAGTTCTTC.

Note on this clonotype: At one of its ends the junction is not consistent with the germline gene, which may arise from a read error. The CDR3 protein is CASSLPAGTSYNEQFF. The DNA for the CDR3 is TGTGCCAGTAGCTTACCGGCTGGTACCAGCTACAATGAGCAGTTCTTC. V is TRBV11-2 and J is TRBJ2-1; unclear D gene. Germline-derived CDR1 and CDR2 are SGHAT and FQNNGV. The CDR3 consists of 16 residues.

The J gene is TRBJ1-6, the V gene TRBV20-1; D remains ambiguous. V was shortened by 3 bases and J by 14 bases, with 11 bases between the two germline ends. This CDR3 is built from 11 residues. The germline V gene encodes CDR1 DFQATT and CDR2 SNEGSKA (reference sequence). The CDR3 coding sequence is TGCAGTGCTAGCGAGGTTCTGACCCTCCACTTT. It yields the protein CSASEVLTLHF.

This clonotype was counted a few times. V usage is TRBV6-5 and J usage is TRBJ1-2; TRBD1 matches 7 bases. Germline trimming cut 5 bases from V and 3 bases from J; bases unmatched to any gene: 9. Germline V gene lookup returns CDR1 MNHEY and CDR2 SVGAGI. The CDR3 is 15 amino acids. The DNA of the CDR3 is TGTGCCAGCAGTCAAAGACAGGGTGGGGACTATGGCTACACCTTC. Amino acids: CASSQRQGGDYGYTF.

Note on this clonotype: An end of the junction differs from the germline gene, which may be a read error. This chain uses TRBV28 with TRBJ1-5; 7 bases match TRBD1. Germline V CDR1 and CDR2: MDHEN, SYDVKM. The CDR3 is made up of 14 amino acids. CDR3 coding DNA: TGTGCCAGCAATTTAAGGACAGGACATCAGCCCCAGCATTTT. Translating it yields CASNLRTGHQPQHF. The full variable domain, rest sourced from reference TRBV28 and TRBJ1-5, is DVKVTQSSRYLVKRTGEKVFLECVQDMDHENMFWYRQDPGLGLRLIYFSYDVKMKEKGDIPEGYSVSREKKERFSLILESASTNQTSMYLCASNLRTGHQPQHFGDGTRLSIL.

A few counts support this clonotype. The chain uses TRBV7-3 and TRBJ1-1, with D unclear. Germline V gene data show CDR1 as SGHTA and CDR2 as FQGTGA. The V end was cut by 5 bases, the J end by 1 base, with 8 bases between. The CDR3 runs 13 residues. CDR3 amino acids: CASSTEANTEAFF. In DNA form, the CDR3 reads TGTGCCAGCAGCACAGAGGCGAACACTGAAGCTTTCTTT.

In this sample, this clonotype turned up many times. J is TRBJ1-2 and V is TRBV7-9; 7 bases are shared with TRBD1. The germline CDR1 and CDR2 sequences are SEHNR and FQNEAQ (reference sequence). The V segment lost 7 bases and the J segment 7 bases; nucleotides outside the gene matches: 12. The CDR3 has 14 residues. DNA of the CDR3: TGTGCCAGCAATACCGGGACAGACTTTTTTGGCTACACCTTC. Its translation: CASNTGTDFFGYTF. The whole variable domain, remainder taken from reference TRBV7-9 and TRBJ1-2, is DTGVSQNPRHKITKRGQNVTFRCDPISEHNRLYWYRQTLGQGPEFLTYFQNEAQLEKSRLLSDRFSAERPKGSFSTLEIQRTEQGDSAMYLCASNTGTDFFGYTFGSGTRLTVV.

This clonotype was recorded a few times. A read error may be the cause here, since a much bigger clone is one base away. The V call is TRBV24-1, the J call TRBJ2-5, with a weak D call TRBD1 (5 bases). The germline V gene has CDR1 KGHDR and CDR2 SFDVKD. V lost 6 bases and J lost 11, with 21 bases in between. CDR3 length equals 14 residues. In DNA, the CDR3 is TGTGCCACCAGTTTCGGACATTCTTTGAATGAGCAGTACTTC. It yields the protein CATSFGHSLNEQYF.

This clonotype has a handful of counts. The CDR3 coding sequence is TGCGCCAGCAGTCGTCTCGGGGGGATTGACACAGATACGCAGTATTTT. Amino acids: CASSRLGGIDTDTQYF. The rearrangement links TRBV5-1 to TRBJ2-3, with 7 bases aligning to TRBD2. Germline trimming cut 5 bases from V and 2 bases from J; bases unmatched to any gene: 11. The CDR3 totals 16 residues. CDR1 is SGHRS, CDR2 YFSETQ, per germline.

This clonotype was seen only a few times. J is TRBJ2-1 and V is TRBV12-3 or TRBV12-4, with 7 bases aligning to TRBD2. The V gene end was trimmed by 6 bases and the J gene end by 9 bases; junction bases not matched to a gene: 8. The CDR3 loop spans 13 amino acids. The CDR3 reads CASSPTSYSEQFF. As DNA, the CDR3 is TGTGCCAGCAGCCCGACTAGCTACTCTGAGCAGTTCTTC.

This clonotype has a single count. The chain uses TRBV12-3 or TRBV12-4 and TRBJ1-3, with 7 positions matching TRBD1. Losses at the gene ends were 6 bases for V and 2 bases for J; bases not matched to a gene: 7. The CDR3 runs 15 residues. CDR3 in amino acids: CASRNTGEAGNTIYF. Here the CDR3 DNA reads TGTGCCAGCAGAAACACAGGGGAAGCTGGAAACACCATATATTTT.